Detailed here is one T cell receptor (beta chain). The protocol was immunoSEQ multiplex PCR, while the TCRdb copy is restricted to in-frame clones and leaves out a portion. Of 35,000 to 40,000 clones in the sample, 86% were seen once. The time point was: peripheral blood 6 weeks after treatment start. The sample comes from a study of PD-L1 blockade in urothelial cancer. Overall study: Patients went on atezolizumab in about 2014, receiving 1,200 mg intravenously every 3 weeks. Male sex and bladder-origin urothelial cancer characterized about 85% of the 29 patients.

Germline CDR1 is MGHRA and CDR2 is YSYEKL. The CDR3 contains 17 residues. V trimming: 0 bases; J trimming: 5 bases; junction bases outside the gene matches: 11. The sequences come from PBMCs, collected around atezolizumab (anti-PD-L1) treatment. This clonotype was obtained from a man in his 60s with urothelial cancer. The chain recombines TRBV4-1 with TRBJ1-1; 8 nucleotides align to TRBD1. CDR3 DNA: TGCGCCAGCAGCCAAGATCCGGGACAGGCTACGGGGACTGAAGCTTTCTTT. It codes for CASSQDPGQATGTEAFF.